This TCR beta chain comes out of a study of tumour-infiltrating T cells in Burkitt lymphoma. Study overall: All epidemiological Burkitt lymphoma subtypes were represented in the cohort. Repertoire clonality predicted overall and progression-free survival.

The repertoire was sequenced with immunoSEQ multiplex PCR; TCRdb's copy has only in-frame clones and lacks some. The sample has under 5,000 clones, about 12% seen once. A few counts support this clone. Its target is not known. The study's findings and limits: Several public clonotypes were shared across many Burkitt lymphoma patients.

V shed 3 bases and J shed 7 bases, with 13 bases lying between them. The CDR3 is made up of 13 amino acids. The V gene's germline CDR1 is SGHTA and CDR2 FQGNSA. This sequence was found in a human donor with Burkitt lymphoma. This chain uses TRBV7-2 with TRBJ2-7; D gene uncertain. Sequenced input: tumor tissue. CDR3 in DNA: TGTGCCAGCAGCTTCACGACATCCCCTGAGCAGTACTTC. Amino acids: CASSFTTSPEQYF.